This entry lists 32 T cell receptor beta chains sequenced from one sample in a study of blood T cells in healthy people across ages. Alongside a J-beta primer mix, a sample-barcoded 5' primer served in a second PCR lasting about 7 to 12 cycles. TCRdb processed the 5' RACE reads anew with MiXCR; each CDR3 protein has one entry. Of 1.2 million to 1.5 million distinct CDR3 sequences in the sample, around two fifths are singletons; the top ten hold 6.5% to 10%. The sequenced material came from blood. Receptor source: a woman aged 18-30 years in good health.

This clonotype came up a few times. The J gene is TRBJ1-1, the V gene TRBV7-9; 8 positions match TRBD1. Germline trimming cut 4 bases from V and 4 bases from J; bases unmatched to any gene: 11. The CDR3 sequence is 16 residues long. Germline assignment: CDR1 SEHNR and CDR2 FQNEAQ (reference sequence). The CDR3: CASSSRRDRTTTEAFF. As DNA, the CDR3 is TGTGCCAGCAGCTCAAGAAGGGACAGGACTACCACTGAAGCTTTCTTT.

The chain is built from TRBV4-1 and TRBJ2-7; TRBD2 might be the D (6 bases). The CDR3 has 16 amino acids. The V gene lost 1 base and the J gene lost 3 bases, with 16 bases spanning the gap. Germline lookup yields CDR1 MGHRA and CDR2 YSYEKL. The chain's CDR3 is CASSQVLARDLYEQYF. For the CDR3, the DNA is TGCGCCAGCAGCCAAGTTTTAGCGCGGGACCTCTACGAGCAGTACTTC.

This sequence joins TRBV4-2 and TRBJ2-3; TRBD2 might be the D (5 bases). The germline V gene has CDR1 LGHNA and CDR2 YNFKEQ. Deletions cut 6 bases from V and 0 bases from J, with 16 bases between. The CDR3 spans 16 residues. CDR3 DNA sequence: TGTGCCAGCAGACGTTTGGGAAGCGGAAGCACAGATACGCAGTATTTT. Residues: CASRRLGSGSTDTQYF.

J is TRBJ1-5 and V is TRBV12-3 or TRBV12-4, with 8 bases matching TRBD1. With 8 bases clipped from V and 4 bases from J, the junction kept 7 bases outside the gene matches. The CDR3 covers 14 residues. Here the CDR3 reads CASGRGQGNQPQHF. The CDR3 DNA sequence: TGTGCCAGCGGCAGGGGGCAAGGAAATCAGCCCCAGCATTTT.

In its sample, this clonotype was seen once. The gene calls are TRBV4-1 and TRBJ1-1; D might be TRBD1 (6 bases). Trimming left V 4 bases short and J 4 bases short, with 16 bases between. In germline, CDR1 is MGHRA, CDR2 YSYEKL. This CDR3 contains 15 residues. Written as DNA, the CDR3 is TGCGCCAGCAGCCGTTTGGCGGGGGGCGGCACTGAAGCTTTCTTT. Its protein product is CASSRLAGGGTEAFF.

The chain couples TRBV11-2 to TRBJ1-1; unclear D gene. Germline CDR1 and CDR2: SGHAT and FQNNGV. The CDR3 covers 19 residues. V was clipped by 2 bases and J by 0 bases, with 22 bases between them. This chain's CDR3 is CASSLTSAGVAVMNTEAFF. CDR3 in DNA: TGTGCCAGCAGCTTAACGTCAGCTGGTGTTGCGGTCATGAACACTGAAGCTTTCTTT.

The rearrangement joins TRBV29-1 to TRBJ2-2; 9 bases map to TRBD1. Germline V lookup: CDR1 SQVTM, CDR2 ANQGSEA. This CDR3 has 12 amino acids. Trimming at V came to 7 bases and at J to 9 bases, leaving 6 bases not matched to a gene. In nucleotides, the CDR3 is TGCAGCGCACAGGGGGCGCGGTGGGAGCTGTTTTTT. Its translation: CSAQGARWELFF.

The chain uses TRBV20-1 and TRBJ2-2, with TRBD1 identical over 10 bases. Germline V CDR1 and CDR2: DFQATT, SNEGSKA (reference sequence). There are 14 residues in the CDR3. The trim removed 6 bases at V and 6 bases at J, leaving 7 bases unmatched. The CDR3 spells CSARTGQGSGELFF. As DNA, the CDR3 is TGCAGTGCCAGGACGGGACAGGGGTCCGGGGAGCTGTTTTTT.

This clonotype was counted only a few times. The chain recombines TRBV29-1 with TRBJ2-5; TRBD2 matches 10 bases. Germline V gene sequence: CDR1 SQVTM, CDR2 ANQGSEA. J gave up 0 bases and V 3 bases, and 13 bases lay outside the gene matches. The CDR3 is 18 residues long. CDR3 DNA sequence: TGCAGCGTTGACGGTCGGGCTAGCGGGAGTTGGGACCAAGAGACCCAGTACTTC. Its translation: CSVDGRASGSWDQETQYF.

CDR3 coding DNA: TGTGCCAGCAGTTCGGGACAGGAGGGATTGCCCCAGCATTTT. It specifies CASSSGQEGLPQHF. V gene TRBV27 combines with J gene TRBJ1-5; TRBD1 matches at 8 bases. Unmatched junction bases numbered 8, after V lost 4 bases and J lost 9 bases. The germline CDR1 and CDR2 sequences are MNHEY and SMNVEV (reference sequence). The CDR3 runs 14 residues.

The CDR3 here is CASSAWGAEQFF. CDR3 sequence (DNA): TGTGCCAGCAGCGCCTGGGGTGCCGAGCAGTTCTTC. This chain uses TRBV9 with TRBJ2-1; unclear D gene. CDR3 length: 12 residues. Germline assignment: CDR1 SGDLS and CDR2 YYNGEE. V was pared by 3 bases and J by 10 bases, with 11 bases between. Looking up the rest from reference TRBV9 and TRBJ2-1 gives the full variable domain: DSGVTQTPKHLITATGQRVTLRCSPRSGDLSVYWYQQSLDQGLQFLIQYYNGEERAKGNILERFSAQQFPDLHSELNLSSLELGDSALYFCASSAWGAEQFFGPGTRLTVL.

Only a few counts were recorded for this clonotype. This sequence joins TRBV12-5 and TRBJ2-1, with 8 bases aligning to TRBD2. In germline, CDR1 is LGHNT, CDR2 FRNRAP. The CDR3 has 12 residues. Trimming removed 5 bases from V and 10 bases from J; junction bases left unmatched: 4. The CDR3 here is CASGVSGTEQFF. In nucleotides, the CDR3 is TGTGCTAGTGGTGTTAGCGGGACAGAGCAGTTCTTC.

This clonotype was counted only a few times. J is TRBJ1-5 and V is TRBV29-1; D remains ambiguous. Trimming pared 4 bases from V and 5 bases from J, leaving 9 bases between. CDR1 and CDR2 (germline): SQVTM, ANQGSEA. This CDR3 comprises 12 residues. The CDR3, as DNA: TGCAGCGTTGGGGCGGGTGATCAGCCCCAGCATTTT. Translated, it gives CSVGAGDQPQHF.

This clonotype was detected once. The chain has TRBV27 and TRBJ2-4; no reliable D call. CDR1 MNHEY and CDR2 SMNVEV come from the germline V gene (reference sequence). This CDR3 spans 15 amino acids. Trimming pared 5 bases from V and 0 bases from J, leaving 11 bases between. The CDR3 DNA sequence: TGTGCCAGCAGTCCGAGACGACTAGCCAAAAACATTCAGTACTTC. This codes for CASSPRRLAKNIQYF.

The chain combines TRBV3-1 with TRBJ1-1; TRBD1 is a possible D gene (6 bases). V shed 4 bases and J shed 5 bases, with 20 bases lying between them. The CDR3 length is 16 residues. Germline-derived CDR1 and CDR2 are LGHDT and YNNKEL (reference sequence). The CDR3 sequence: CASSRRYRVRETEAFF. CDR3 in DNA: TGTGCCAGCAGCCGAAGATACAGGGTGAGGGAGACTGAAGCTTTCTTT.

This chain connects TRBV6-1 to TRBJ1-1; D is perhaps TRBD1 (5 bases). CDR1 and CDR2 (germline): MNHNS, SASEGT. The CDR3 sequence is 14 residues long. V shed 6 bases and J shed 7 bases, with 18 bases lying between them. CDR3 in amino acids: CASSKDGDLNEAFF. The CDR3 DNA follows: TGTGCCAGCAGCAAGGACGGGGACTTGAATGAAGCTTTCTTT.

The chain couples TRBV4-1 to TRBJ2-7; 8 bases line up with TRBD2. Germline V CDR1 and CDR2: MGHRA, YSYEKL. Trimming removed 4 bases from V and 4 bases from J; junction bases left unmatched: 6. The CDR3 is made up of 14 amino acids. The CDR3 region is CASSPGRGGYEQYF. The CDR3 nucleotides are TGCGCCAGCAGCCCCGGGAGGGGGGGATACGAGCAGTACTTC.

V usage is TRBV9 and J usage is TRBJ1-6; D remains unclear. Looked up from germline, CDR1 is SGDLS and CDR2 is YYNGEE. The V end lost 0 bases, the J end lost 8 bases, and 3 bases lay between the germline ends. The CDR3 is made up of 12 amino acids. CDR3 protein: CASSVGDSPLHF. The CDR3 DNA follows: TGTGCCAGCAGCGTAGGTGATTCACCCCTCCACTTT.

This rearrangement joins TRBV11-2 to TRBJ2-3, with 7 positions matching TRBD2. The CDR3 runs to 15 residues. Looked up from germline, CDR1 is SGHAT and CDR2 is FQNNGV. V gave up 5 bases and J gave up 2 bases; unmatched junction bases: 7. CDR3 amino acids: CASSRLAGHTDTQYF. The CDR3, as DNA: TGTGCCAGCAGCAGACTAGCCGGCCACACAGATACGCAGTATTTT.

This clonotype was observed a handful of times. The genes are TRBV12-3 or TRBV12-4 and TRBJ2-1; TRBD1 or TRBD2 may be the D gene (5 bases each). V dropped 1 base and J dropped 12 bases, with 19 bases sitting between them. CDR3 length: 15 residues. This chain's CDR3 is CASSLGGIPDRGQFF. CDR3 DNA sequence: TGTGCCAGCAGTTTAGGGGGCATTCCCGACCGGGGGCAGTTCTTC.

J is TRBJ2-3 and V is TRBV24-1; D perhaps matches TRBD1 (5 bases). Looked up from germline, CDR1 is KGHDR and CDR2 is SFDVKD. V was cut by 3 bases and J by 1 base, with 13 bases left in between. The CDR3 is 16 amino acids. The CDR3 coding sequence is TGTGCCACCAGTGATCCGGTGGGGCAGTGCACAGATACGCAGTATTTT. Translating gives CATSDPVGQCTDTQYF.

This chain connects TRBV29-1 to TRBJ2-3, with D uncertain. The CDR3 has 13 residues. Deletions cut 3 bases from V and 3 bases from J, with 10 bases between. The germline gives CDR1 SQVTM, CDR2 ANQGSEA. CDR3 bases: TGCAGCGTTGAGGCGGTCGCGACAGATACGCAGTATTTT. Its translation: CSVEAVATDTQYF.

This clonotype was counted a few times. V usage is TRBV3-1 and J usage is TRBJ1-2; D is possibly TRBD1 (6 bases). The V and J ends lost 1 base and 2 bases respectively, with 8 bases between them. Germline loops: CDR1 LGHDT, CDR2 YNNKEL (reference sequence). The CDR3 is 14 amino acids. The CDR3 reads CASSQVQGNYGYTF. The CDR3 region has the DNA TGTGCCAGCAGCCAAGTCCAGGGGAACTATGGCTACACCTTC.

The J gene is TRBJ2-7, the V gene TRBV2; 8 bases are a match to TRBD1. CDR3 length: 14 amino acids. V shed 8 bases, J shed 9 bases, and the junction held 15 bases outside the gene matches. The germline V gene encodes CDR1 SNHLY and CDR2 FYNNEI. CDR3 bases: TGTGCCAGCGGTTCCGGACAGGGAAATTTAGCGCAGTACTTC. This translates into CASGSGQGNLAQYF.

This clonotype was seen only a few times. The rearrangement links TRBV28 to TRBJ2-3; D remains unclear. The V end lost 4 bases, the J end lost 11 bases, and 10 bases lay between the germline ends. In germline, CDR1 is MDHEN, CDR2 SYDVKM. This CDR3 has 11 amino acids. For the CDR3, the DNA is TGTGCCAGCAGTTCCCCCCTTGGGCAGTATTTT. Protein sequence: CASSSPLGQYF.

This clonotype has just a few counts. This rearrangement joins TRBV4-1 to TRBJ2-3; TRBD2 matches 9 bases. CDR1 and CDR2 from the germline V gene are MGHRA and YSYEKL. The J segment lost 2 bases and the V segment lost 0 bases, leaving 6 bases of the junction unmatched. CDR3 length: 17 residues. CDR3 bases: TGCGCCAGCAGCCAAGACGTTGTAGCGGGGGCCACAGATACGCAGTATTTT. Its protein is CASSQDVVAGATDTQYF.

This clonotype has a handful of counts. This sequence joins TRBV4-1 and TRBJ1-6; 8 bases line up with TRBD1. V was pared by 9 bases and J by 7 bases, with 8 bases of the junction left unmatched. Germline CDR1 reads MGHRA; CDR2 reads YSYEKL. The CDR3 covers 14 residues. The chain's CDR3 is CASNGGQGNSPLHF. The DNA for the CDR3 is TGCGCCAGTAACGGTGGACAGGGAAATTCACCCCTCCACTTT.

This clonotype has only a few counts. The chain's CDR3 is CSARATSGTGTDTQYF. Written as DNA, the CDR3 is TGCAGTGCTAGAGCGACTAGCGGGACGGGCACAGATACGCAGTATTTT. The rearrangement links TRBV20-1 to TRBJ2-3, with 11 bases identical to TRBD2. The V and J ends lost 1 base and 1 base, in that order; junction bases with no gene match: 4. Looked up from germline, CDR1 is DFQATT and CDR2 is SNEGSKA (reference sequence). The CDR3 length is 16 residues.

Turning to this clonotype: An end of the junction differs from the germline gene, which may be a read error. This sequence joins TRBV10-3 and TRBJ2-3; 11 bases fit TRBD2. Germline V gene data show CDR1 as ENHRY and CDR2 as SYGVKD. The length of the CDR3 is 18 residues. The chain's CDR3 is CVISPTSGSPKGTDTQYF. Here the CDR3 DNA reads TGTGTCATCAGCCCCACTAGCGGGAGTCCAAAGGGTACAGATACGCAGTATTTT.

CDR3 nucleotide sequence: TGTGCCAGCTCCGTTGGACGGGGGCACCCCGCCTACGAGCAGTACTTC. As protein: CASSVGRGHPAYEQYF. The chain carries TRBV7-9 and TRBJ2-5; either TRBD1 or TRBD2 may fit D (6 bases each). The J call may be faulty, since TRBJ2-7 better matches the DNA end. Germline V gene lookup returns CDR1 SEHNR and CDR2 FQNEAQ (reference sequence). The CDR3 has 16 residues.

The chain combines TRBV27 with TRBJ2-5; maybe TRBD2 (6 bases). V was shortened by 7 bases and J by 5 bases, with 11 bases between the two germline ends. Germline V gives CDR1 MNHEY, CDR2 SMNVEV (reference sequence). The CDR3 spans 12 residues. Written as DNA, the CDR3 is TGTGCCAGCAAAGCGGGCCGTGAGACCCAGTACTTC. Protein sequence: CASKAGRETQYF.

The chain employs TRBV7-9 and TRBJ2-7, with TRBD2 identical over 8 bases. V was pared by 2 bases and J by 11 bases, with 8 bases of the junction left unmatched. Germline CDR1 and CDR2: SEHNR and FQNEAQ (reference sequence). The CDR3 length is 13 residues. The DNA for the CDR3 is TGTGCCAGCAGCTTAATTCCGGGGGGGAAGAAGTACTTC. As protein: CASSLIPGGKKYF.